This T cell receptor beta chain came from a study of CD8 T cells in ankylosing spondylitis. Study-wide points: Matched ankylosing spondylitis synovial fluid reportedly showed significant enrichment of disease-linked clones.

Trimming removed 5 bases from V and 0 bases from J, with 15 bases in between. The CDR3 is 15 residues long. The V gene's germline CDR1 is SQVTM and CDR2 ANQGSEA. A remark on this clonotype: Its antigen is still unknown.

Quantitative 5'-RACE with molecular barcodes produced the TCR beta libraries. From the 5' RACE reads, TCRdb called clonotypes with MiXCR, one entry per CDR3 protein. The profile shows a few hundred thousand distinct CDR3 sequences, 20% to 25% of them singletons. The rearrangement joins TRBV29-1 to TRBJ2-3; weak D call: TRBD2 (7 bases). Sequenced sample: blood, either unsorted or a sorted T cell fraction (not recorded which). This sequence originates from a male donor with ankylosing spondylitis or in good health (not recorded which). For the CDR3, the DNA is TGCAGCGTTCAATTCGGGGGGCCTAGCACAGATACGCAGTATTTT. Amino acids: CSVQFGGPSTDTQYF.